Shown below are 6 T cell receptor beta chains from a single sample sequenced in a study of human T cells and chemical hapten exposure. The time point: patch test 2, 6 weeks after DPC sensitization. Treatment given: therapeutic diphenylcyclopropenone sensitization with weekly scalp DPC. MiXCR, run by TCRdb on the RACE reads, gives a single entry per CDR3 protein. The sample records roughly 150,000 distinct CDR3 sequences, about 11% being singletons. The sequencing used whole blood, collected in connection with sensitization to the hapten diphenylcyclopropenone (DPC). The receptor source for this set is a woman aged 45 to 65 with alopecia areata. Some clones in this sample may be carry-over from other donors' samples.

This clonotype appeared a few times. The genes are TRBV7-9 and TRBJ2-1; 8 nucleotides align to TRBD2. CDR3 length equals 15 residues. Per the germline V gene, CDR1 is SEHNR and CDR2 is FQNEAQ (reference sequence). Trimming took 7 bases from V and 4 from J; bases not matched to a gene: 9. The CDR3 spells CASTHELAGYNEQFF. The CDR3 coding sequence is TGTGCCAGCACCCACGAATTAGCGGGATACAATGAGCAGTTCTTC.

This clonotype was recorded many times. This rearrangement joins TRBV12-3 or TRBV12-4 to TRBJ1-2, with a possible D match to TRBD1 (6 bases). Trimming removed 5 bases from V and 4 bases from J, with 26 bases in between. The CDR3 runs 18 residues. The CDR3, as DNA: TGTGCCAGCAGTCCCTTGGGGACACCCTCGTCAAGGAGCTATGGCTACACCTTC. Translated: CASSPLGTPSSRSYGYTF.

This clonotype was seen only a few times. The CDR3 sequence: CASSKSSGLSYNEQFF. CDR3 nucleotides: TGTGCCAGCAGCAAATCTAGCGGGCTCTCCTACAATGAGCAGTTCTTC. The rearrangement links TRBV6-5 to TRBJ2-1; 8 bases fit TRBD2. CDR3 size: 16 residues. V shed 6 bases, J shed 0 bases, and the junction held 7 bases outside the gene matches. Germline V gives CDR1 MNHEY, CDR2 SVGAGI.

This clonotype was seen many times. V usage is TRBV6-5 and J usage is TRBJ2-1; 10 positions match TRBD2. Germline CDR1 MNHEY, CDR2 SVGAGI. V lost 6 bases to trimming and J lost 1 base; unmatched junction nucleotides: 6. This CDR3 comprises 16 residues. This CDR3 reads CASRTSSGGSYNEQFF. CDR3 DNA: TGTGCCAGCAGGACCTCTAGCGGGGGTTCCTACAATGAGCAGTTCTTC.

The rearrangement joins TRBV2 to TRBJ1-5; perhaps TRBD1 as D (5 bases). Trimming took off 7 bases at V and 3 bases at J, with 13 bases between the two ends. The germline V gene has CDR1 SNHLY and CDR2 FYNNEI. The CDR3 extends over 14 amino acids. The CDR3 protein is CASNHGGLNQPQHF. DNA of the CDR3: TGTGCCAGCAATCACGGGGGTCTCAATCAGCCCCAGCATTTT. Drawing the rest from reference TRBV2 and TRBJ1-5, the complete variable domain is EPEVTQTPSHQVTQMGQEVILRCVPISNHLYFYWYRQILGQKVEFLVSFYNNEISEKSEIFDDQFSVERPDGSNFTLKIRSTKLEDSAMYFCASNHGGLNQPQHFGDGTRLSIL.

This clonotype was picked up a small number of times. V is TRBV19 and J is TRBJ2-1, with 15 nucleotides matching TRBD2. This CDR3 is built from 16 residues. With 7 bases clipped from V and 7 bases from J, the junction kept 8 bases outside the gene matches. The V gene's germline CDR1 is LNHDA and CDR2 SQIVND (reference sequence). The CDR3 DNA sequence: TGTGCCAGTACCTCACTTGGGACTAGCGGGAGGAATGAGCAGTTCTTC. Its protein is CASTSLGTSGRNEQFF.